The 10 T cell receptor beta chains below come from one sample, sequenced in a study of cytomegalovirus exposure and HLA in healthy donors. Researchers ran the PCR with 60 Vbeta and 13 Jbeta primers. Only in-frame clones appear in the TCRdb table, and some are missing; sequencing was by immunoSEQ multiplex PCR. The sample includes approximately 82,000 clones, 10% of them seen just once. The sample taken for sequencing was PBMCs. The receptors come from a man between 60 and 70 years old in good health and CMV-seropositive.

The chain links TRBV19 to TRBJ2-1, with 7 bases aligning to TRBD2. The V and J ends lost 4 bases and 1 base, in that order; junction bases with no gene match: 4. From germline, CDR1 is LNHDA and CDR2 SQIVND (reference sequence). The CDR3 length is 15 residues. CDR3 region: CASSTVAGSYNEQFF. In DNA, the CDR3 is TGTGCCAGTAGTACCGTAGCGGGTTCCTACAATGAGCAGTTCTTC.

Worth noting for this clone: At one of its ends the junction is not consistent with the germline gene, which may arise from a read error. This chain uses TRBV5-1 with TRBJ1-1; maybe TRBD1 (5 bases). The CDR3 runs to 14 residues. CDR1 is SGHRS and CDR2 is YFSETQ in the germline V gene. This CDR3 is CASSLGGLNTEVFF. The CDR3 bases are TGCGCCAGCAGCTTGGGGGGCCTGAACACTGAAGTTTTCTTT.

The chain couples TRBV4-1 to TRBJ1-1, with a weak D call TRBD1 (5 bases). V lost 4 bases and J 3 bases, leaving 12 bases between the germline ends. CDR1 and CDR2 from the germline V gene are MGHRA and YSYEKL. The CDR3 contains 14 residues. This chain's CDR3 is CASSPLGRDTEAFF. CDR3 DNA: TGCGCCAGCAGCCCCCTGGGCAGGGACACTGAAGCTTTCTTT.

This chain uses TRBV9 with TRBJ1-1; 9 nucleotides agree with TRBD1. V trimming: 3 bases; J trimming: 5 bases; junction bases outside the gene matches: 8. The CDR3 runs 15 residues. Germline CDR1 and CDR2: SGDLS and YYNGEE. The chain's CDR3 is CASSGLQGAGTEAFF. CDR3 bases: TGTGCCAGCAGCGGGCTACAGGGGGCGGGAACTGAAGCTTTCTTT.

This chain joins TRBV11-2 and TRBJ1-4; 7 bases match TRBD1. V was clipped by 5 bases and J by 6 bases; unmatched bases: 9. The CDR3 has 15 amino acids. The germline V gene encodes CDR1 SGHAT and CDR2 FQNNGV. The chain's CDR3 is CASSPDRVGDEKLFF. CDR3 nucleotides: TGTGCCAGCAGCCCAGACAGGGTCGGGGATGAAAAACTGTTTTTT.

Only a few counts were recorded for this clone. This sequence joins TRBV5-4 and TRBJ2-3; 9 bases line up with TRBD1. CDR1 and CDR2 (germline): SGHNT, YYREEE (reference sequence). The CDR3 contains 16 residues. V lost 4 bases to trimming and J lost 1 base; unmatched junction nucleotides: 7. CDR3 sequence reads: CASSPQGAHGTDTQYF. For the CDR3, the DNA is TGTGCCAGCAGCCCACAGGGGGCCCACGGCACAGATACGCAGTATTTT.

This clone has just a few counts. The rearrangement uses TRBV27 and TRBJ2-1; 11 nucleotides line up with TRBD2. The ends lost 5 bases at V and 4 bases at J; junction bases unmatched: 4. The germline V gene has CDR1 MNHEY and CDR2 SMNVEV (reference sequence). The CDR3 runs to 15 residues. CDR3 in amino acids: CASSPWTSGYNEQFF. CDR3 DNA: TGTGCCAGCAGTCCCTGGACTAGCGGGTACAATGAGCAGTTCTTC.

This clone was counted a few times. The gene calls are TRBV30 and TRBJ2-2, with D possibly being TRBD1 (5 bases). Trimming removed 2 bases from V and 7 bases from J, with 8 bases in between. Germline lookup yields CDR1 GTSNPN and CDR2 SVGIG (reference sequence). CDR3 size: 12 residues. The CDR3: CAWSRGGGELFF. Written as DNA, the CDR3 is TGTGCCTGGAGTAGGGGCGGCGGGGAGCTGTTTTTT.

This clone was counted between two and nine times. The chain uses TRBV30 and TRBJ1-4, with D perhaps matching TRBD1 (5 bases). There are 11 residues in the CDR3. The ends were cut back, 4 bases at V and 12 bases at J, with 12 bases in the middle. Germline V lookup: CDR1 GTSNPN, CDR2 SVGIG (reference sequence). In DNA form, the CDR3 reads TGTGCCTGGAACTCCGGGGGGGAACTGTTTTTT. It encodes CAWNSGGELFF.

This clone was counted ten times or more. The chain carries TRBV11-2 and TRBJ2-2, with 9 positions matching TRBD1. The V gene's germline CDR1 is SGHAT and CDR2 FQNNGV. The trim removed 3 bases at V and 5 bases at J, leaving 1 base unmatched. The CDR3 loop spans 14 amino acids. CDR3: CASSLDRGTGELFF. The CDR3 coding sequence is TGTGCCAGCAGCTTGGACAGGGGAACCGGGGAGCTGTTTTTT.